Given below is one T cell receptor beta chain in context. This record belongs to a study of CXCR3-negative and CXCR3-positive naive CD8 T cells. CDR1 is SQVTM, CDR2 ANQGSEA, per germline. This CDR3 is built from 15 residues. Preparation of TRB cDNA libraries relied on 5' RACE carrying UMI labels. After re-calling the 5' RACE reads, TCRdb lists one entry per CDR3 protein, DNA absent. With over 45,000 distinct CDR3 sequences in the sample, the ten largest clones hold approximately 0.43%. The sequence derives from a human donor in good health. Some clones in this sample may be carry-over from other donors' samples. Sample: naive CXCR3- CD8+ T cells from blood. Sample subset: CD45RO-CCR7+CD27+CD95- naive CD8+ T cells lacking CXCR3 (TNR3-). The chain joins TRBV29-1 to TRBJ2-5; TCRdb reports TRBD1, a call that lacks DNA to check it against. CDR3 sequence reads: CSVDSPGTEGETQYF.